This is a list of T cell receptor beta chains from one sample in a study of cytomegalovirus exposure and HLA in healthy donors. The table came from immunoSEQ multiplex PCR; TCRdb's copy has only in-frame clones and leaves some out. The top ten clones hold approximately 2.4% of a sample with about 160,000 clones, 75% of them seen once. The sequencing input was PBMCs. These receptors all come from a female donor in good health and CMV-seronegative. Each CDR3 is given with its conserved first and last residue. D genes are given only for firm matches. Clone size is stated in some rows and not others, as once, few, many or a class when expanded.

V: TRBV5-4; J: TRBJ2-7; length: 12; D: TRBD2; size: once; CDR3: CASRASGYEQYF; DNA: TGTGCCAGTCGTGCTAGCGGGTACGAGCAGTACTTC
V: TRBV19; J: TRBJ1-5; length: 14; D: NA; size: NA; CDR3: CASSATYSNQPQHF; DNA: TGTGCCAGTAGTGCTACCTATAGCAATCAGCCCCAGCATTTT
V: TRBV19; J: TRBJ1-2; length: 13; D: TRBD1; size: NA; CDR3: CATQTGWDYGYTF; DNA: TGTGCCACCCAGACAGGGTGGGACTATGGCTACACCTTC
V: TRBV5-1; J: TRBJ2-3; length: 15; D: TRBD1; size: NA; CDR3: CASSWDRVGPDTQYF; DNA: TGCGCCAGCAGCTGGGACAGGGTAGGCCCAGATACGCAGTATTTT
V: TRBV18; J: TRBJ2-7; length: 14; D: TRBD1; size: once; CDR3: CASSPGTESYEQYF; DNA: TGTGCCAGCTCACCCGGGACAGAGTCCTACGAGCAGTACTTC
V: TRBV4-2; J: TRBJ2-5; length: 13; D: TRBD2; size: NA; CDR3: CASRTSGEETQYF; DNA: TGTGCCAGCCGGACTAGCGGGGAAGAGACCCAGTACTTC
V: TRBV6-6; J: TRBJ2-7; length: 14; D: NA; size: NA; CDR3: CASSWDSGDSEQYF; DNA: TGTGCCAGCAGTTGGGACTCCGGGGACTCCGAGCAGTACTTC
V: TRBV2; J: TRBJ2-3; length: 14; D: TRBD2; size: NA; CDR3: CASSGLAGVRTQYF; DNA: TGTGCCAGCAGTGGTCTAGCGGGAGTCCGGACGCAGTATTTT
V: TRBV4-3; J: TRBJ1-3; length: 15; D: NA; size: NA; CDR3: CASSQKQDSGNTIYF; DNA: TGCGCCAGCAGCCAAAAACAGGACTCTGGAAACACCATATATTTT
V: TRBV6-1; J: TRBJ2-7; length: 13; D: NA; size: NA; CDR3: CASSLQGLGEQYF; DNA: TGTGCCAGCAGTTTACAGGGCTTAGGGGAGCAGTACTTT
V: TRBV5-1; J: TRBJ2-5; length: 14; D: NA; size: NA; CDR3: CASSFRDLSETQYF; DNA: TGCGCCAGCAGCTTCCGGGACTTGTCCGAGACCCAGTACTTC
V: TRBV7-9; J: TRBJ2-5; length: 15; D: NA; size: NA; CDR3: CSSSTGPRGSETQYF; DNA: TGTTCCAGCAGCACCGGACCGCGGGGATCAGAGACCCAGTACTTC
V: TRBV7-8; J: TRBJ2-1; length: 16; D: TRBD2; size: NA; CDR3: CASSGLVQSSYNEQFF; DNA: TGTGCCAGCAGCGGACTAGTCCAGAGCTCCTACAATGAGCAGTTCTTC
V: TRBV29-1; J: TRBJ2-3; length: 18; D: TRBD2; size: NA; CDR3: CSVVPLAGTSPSTDTQYF; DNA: TGCAGCGTTGTTCCACTAGCGGGTACCTCACCAAGTACAGATACGCAGTATTTT
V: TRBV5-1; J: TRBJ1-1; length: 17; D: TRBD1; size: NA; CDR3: CASSSWTGALSNTEAFF; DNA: TGCGCCAGCAGCTCATGGACAGGGGCCCTCTCGAACACTGAAGCTTTCTTT
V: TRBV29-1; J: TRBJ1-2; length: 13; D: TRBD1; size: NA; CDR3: CSVERDRGNGYTF; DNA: TGCAGCGTTGAGAGGGACAGGGGGAATGGCTACACCTTC
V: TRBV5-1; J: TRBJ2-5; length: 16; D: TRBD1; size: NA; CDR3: CASSLAGGSILRDQYF; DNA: TGCGCCAGCAGCTTGGCAGGGGGCAGTATCCTCAGGGACCAGTACTTC
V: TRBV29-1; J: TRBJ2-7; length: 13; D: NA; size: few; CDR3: CSVEKDRVYEQYF; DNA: TGCAGCGTTGAAAAGGACAGAGTCTACGAGCAGTACTTC
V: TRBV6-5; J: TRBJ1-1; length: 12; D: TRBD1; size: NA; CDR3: CASRQGYTEAFF; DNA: TGTGCCAGCAGACAGGGGTACACTGAAGCTTTCTTT
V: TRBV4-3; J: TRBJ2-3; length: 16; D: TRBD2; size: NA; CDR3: CASSQLLAGGGDTQYF; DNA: TGCGCCAGCAGCCAATTACTAGCGGGGGGGGGAGATACGCAGTATTTT
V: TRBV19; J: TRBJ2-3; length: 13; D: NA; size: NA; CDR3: CASSPGSTDTQYF; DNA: TGTGCCAGTTCCCCGGGGAGTACCGATACGCAGTATTTT
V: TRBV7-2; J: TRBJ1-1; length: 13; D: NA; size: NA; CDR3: CASSLAEGTEAFF; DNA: TGTGCCAGCAGCTTAGCGGAGGGTACTGAAGCTTTCTTT
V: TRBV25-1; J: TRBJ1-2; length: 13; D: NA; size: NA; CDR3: CASSDGVWGGYTF; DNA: TGTGCCAGCAGTGACGGGGTATGGGGTGGCTACACCTTC